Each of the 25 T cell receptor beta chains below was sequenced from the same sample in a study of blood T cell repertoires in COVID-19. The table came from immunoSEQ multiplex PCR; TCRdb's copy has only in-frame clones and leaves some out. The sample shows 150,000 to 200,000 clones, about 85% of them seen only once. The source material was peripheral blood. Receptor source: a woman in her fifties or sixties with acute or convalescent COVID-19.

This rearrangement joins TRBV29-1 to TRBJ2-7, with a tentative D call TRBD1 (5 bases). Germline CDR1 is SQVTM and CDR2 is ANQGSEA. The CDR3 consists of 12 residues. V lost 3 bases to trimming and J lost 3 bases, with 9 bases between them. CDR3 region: CSVEAGHYEQYV. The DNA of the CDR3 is TGCAGCGTTGAGGCCGGACACTACGAGCAGTACGTC.

In nucleotides, the CDR3 is TGTGCCAGCAGCGCTGGGGACAGGGCAACTAATGAAAAACTGTTTTTT. Its translation is CASSAGDRATNEKLFF. The chain couples TRBV9 to TRBJ1-4, with TRBD1 matching over 9 bases. After removal of 3 bases from V and 0 bases from J, the junction contained 3 bases not matched to a gene. Germline V gene sequence: CDR1 SGDLS, CDR2 YYNGEE. This CDR3 is 16 amino acids long.

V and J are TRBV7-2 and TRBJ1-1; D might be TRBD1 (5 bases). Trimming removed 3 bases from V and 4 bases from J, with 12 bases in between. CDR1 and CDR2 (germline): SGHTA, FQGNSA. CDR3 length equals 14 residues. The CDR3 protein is CASSLSGQGTEAFF. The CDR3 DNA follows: TGTGCCAGCAGCTTGTCGGGTCAGGGCACTGAAGCTTTCTTT.

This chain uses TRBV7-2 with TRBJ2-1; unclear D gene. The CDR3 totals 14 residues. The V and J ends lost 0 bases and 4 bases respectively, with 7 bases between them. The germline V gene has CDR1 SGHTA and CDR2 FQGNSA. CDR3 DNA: TGTGCCAGCAGCTTAGCGCGTATTTACAATGAGCAGTTCTTC. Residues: CASSLARIYNEQFF. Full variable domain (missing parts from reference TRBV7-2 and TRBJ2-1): GAGVSQSPSNKVTEKGKDVELRCDPISGHTALYWYRQSLGQGLEFLIYFQGNSAPDKSGLPSDRFSAERTGGSVSTLTIQRTQQEDSAVYLCASSLARIYNEQFFGPGTRLTVL.

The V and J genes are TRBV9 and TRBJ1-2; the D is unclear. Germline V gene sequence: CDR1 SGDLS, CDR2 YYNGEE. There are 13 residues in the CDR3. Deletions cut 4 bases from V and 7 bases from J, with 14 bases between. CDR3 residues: CASSPRGGFGYTF. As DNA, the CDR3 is TGTGCCAGCAGCCCCCGGGGTGGGTTTGGCTACACCTTC. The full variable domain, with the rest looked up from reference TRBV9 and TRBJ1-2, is DSGVTQTPKHLITATGQRVTLRCSPRSGDLSVYWYQQSLDQGLQFLIQYYNGEERAKGNILERFSAQQFPDLHSELNLSSLELGDSALYFCASSPRGGFGYTFGSGTRLTVV.

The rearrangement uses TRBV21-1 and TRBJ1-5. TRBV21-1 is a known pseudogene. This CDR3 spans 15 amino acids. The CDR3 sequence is CAYSRGRRPNQPQHF. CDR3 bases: TGTGCCTACAGCAGAGGTAGACGGCCGAATCAGCCCCAGCATTTT.

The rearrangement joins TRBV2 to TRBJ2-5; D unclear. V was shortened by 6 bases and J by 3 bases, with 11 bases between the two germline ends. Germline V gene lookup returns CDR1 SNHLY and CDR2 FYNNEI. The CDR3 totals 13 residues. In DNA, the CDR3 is TGTGCCAGCAGCGATGGGCAAAAAGAGACCCAGTACTTC. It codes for CASSDGQKETQYF.

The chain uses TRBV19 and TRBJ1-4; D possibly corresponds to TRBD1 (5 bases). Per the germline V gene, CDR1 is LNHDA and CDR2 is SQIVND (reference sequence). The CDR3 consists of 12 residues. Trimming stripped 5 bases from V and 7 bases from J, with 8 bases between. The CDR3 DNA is TGTGCCAGTAGTCCGGGACTTGAAAAACTGTTTTTT. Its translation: CASSPGLEKLFF. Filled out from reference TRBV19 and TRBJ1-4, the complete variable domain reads DGGITQSPKYLFRKEGQNVTLSCEQNLNHDAMYWYRQDPGQGLRLIYYSQIVNDFQKGDIAEGYSVSREKKESFPLTVTSAQKNPTAFYLCASSPGLEKLFFGSGTQLSVL.

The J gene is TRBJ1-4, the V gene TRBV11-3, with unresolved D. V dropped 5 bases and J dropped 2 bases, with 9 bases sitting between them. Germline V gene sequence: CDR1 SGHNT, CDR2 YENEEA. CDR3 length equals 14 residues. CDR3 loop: CASSPPFTNEKLFF. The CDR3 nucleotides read TGTGCCAGCAGCCCCCCGTTCACTAATGAAAAACTGTTTTTT.

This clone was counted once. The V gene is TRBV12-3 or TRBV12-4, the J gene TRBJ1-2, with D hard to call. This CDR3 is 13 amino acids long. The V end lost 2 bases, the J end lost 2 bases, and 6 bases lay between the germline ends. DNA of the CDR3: TGTGCCAGCAGTTTATACAGAAACTATGGCTACACCTTC. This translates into CASSLYRNYGYTF.

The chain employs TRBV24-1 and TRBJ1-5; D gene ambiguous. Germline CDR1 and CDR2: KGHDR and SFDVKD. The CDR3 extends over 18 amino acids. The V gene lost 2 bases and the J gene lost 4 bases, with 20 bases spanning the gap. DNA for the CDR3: TGTGCCACCAGTGATTCCGCGGGTTCCGGATACATTAATCAGCCCCAGCATTTT. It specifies CATSDSAGSGYINQPQHF.

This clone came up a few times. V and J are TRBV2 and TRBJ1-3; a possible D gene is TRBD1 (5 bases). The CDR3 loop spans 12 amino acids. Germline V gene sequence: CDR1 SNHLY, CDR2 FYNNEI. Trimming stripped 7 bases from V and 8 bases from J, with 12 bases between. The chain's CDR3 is CASNSGMDTIYF. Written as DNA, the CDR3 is TGTGCCAGCAACTCAGGGATGGACACCATATATTTT. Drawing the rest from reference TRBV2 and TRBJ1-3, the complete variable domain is EPEVTQTPSHQVTQMGQEVILRCVPISNHLYFYWYRQILGQKVEFLVSFYNNEISEKSEIFDDQFSVERPDGSNFTLKIRSTKLEDSAMYFCASNSGMDTIYFGEGSWLTVV.

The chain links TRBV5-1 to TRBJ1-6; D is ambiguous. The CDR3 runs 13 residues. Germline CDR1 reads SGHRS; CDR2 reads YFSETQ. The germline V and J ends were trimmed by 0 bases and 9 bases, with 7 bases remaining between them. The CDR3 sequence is CASSLAYLSPLHF. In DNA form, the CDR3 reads TGCGCCAGCAGCTTGGCTTATCTTTCACCCCTCCACTTT.

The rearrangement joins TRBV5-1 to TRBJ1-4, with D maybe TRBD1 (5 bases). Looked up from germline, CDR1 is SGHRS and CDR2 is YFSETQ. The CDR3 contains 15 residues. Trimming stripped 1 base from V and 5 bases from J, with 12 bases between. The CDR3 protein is CASSLNGGMNEKLFF. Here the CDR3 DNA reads TGCGCCAGCAGCTTGAACGGGGGTATGAATGAAAAACTGTTTTTT.

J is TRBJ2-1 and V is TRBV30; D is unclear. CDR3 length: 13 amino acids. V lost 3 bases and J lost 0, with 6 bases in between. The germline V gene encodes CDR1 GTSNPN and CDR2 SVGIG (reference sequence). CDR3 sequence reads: CAWRESSYNEQFF. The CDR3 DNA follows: TGTGCCTGGAGGGAGAGCTCCTACAATGAGCAGTTCTTC.

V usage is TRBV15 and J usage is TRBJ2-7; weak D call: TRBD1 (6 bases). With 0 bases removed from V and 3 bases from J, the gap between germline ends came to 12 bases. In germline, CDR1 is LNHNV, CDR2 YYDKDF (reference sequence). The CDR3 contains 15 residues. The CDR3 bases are TGTGCCACCAGCAGAGATCCCCAGGGACACTACGAGCAGTACGTC. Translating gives CATSRDPQGHYEQYV.

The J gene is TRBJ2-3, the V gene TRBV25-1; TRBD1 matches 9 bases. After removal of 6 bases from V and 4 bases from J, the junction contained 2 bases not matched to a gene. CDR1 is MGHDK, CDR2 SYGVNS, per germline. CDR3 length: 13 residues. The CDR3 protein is CASSYRGPDTQYF. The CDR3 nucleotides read TGTGCCAGCAGCTACAGGGGGCCAGATACGCAGTATTTT.

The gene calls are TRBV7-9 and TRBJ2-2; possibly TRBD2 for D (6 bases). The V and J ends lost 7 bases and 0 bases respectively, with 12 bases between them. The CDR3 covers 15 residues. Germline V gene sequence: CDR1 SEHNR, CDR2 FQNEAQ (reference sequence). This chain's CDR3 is CASKLGGPNTGELFF. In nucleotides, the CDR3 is TGTGCCAGCAAACTCGGGGGACCGAACACCGGGGAGCTGTTTTTT.

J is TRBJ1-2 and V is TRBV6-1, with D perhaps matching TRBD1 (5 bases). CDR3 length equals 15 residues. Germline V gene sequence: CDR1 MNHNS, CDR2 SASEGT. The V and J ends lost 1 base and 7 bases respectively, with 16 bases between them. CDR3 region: CASSEVRTLTTGYTF. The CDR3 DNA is TGTGCCAGCAGTGAAGTACGGACACTAACGACTGGCTACACCTTC.

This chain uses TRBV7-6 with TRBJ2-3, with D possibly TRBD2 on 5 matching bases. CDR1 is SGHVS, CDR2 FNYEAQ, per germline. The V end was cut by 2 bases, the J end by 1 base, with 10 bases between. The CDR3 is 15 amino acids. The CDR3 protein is CASSLLSGGTDTQYF. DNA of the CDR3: TGTGCCAGCAGCTTACTAAGCGGAGGCACAGATACGCAGTATTTT.

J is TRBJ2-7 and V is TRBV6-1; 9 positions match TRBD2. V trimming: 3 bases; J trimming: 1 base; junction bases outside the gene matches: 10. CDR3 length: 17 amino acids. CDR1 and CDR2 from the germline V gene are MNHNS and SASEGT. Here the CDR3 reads CASSERLAGGMSYEQYF. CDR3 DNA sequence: TGTGCCAGCAGTGAGAGATTGGCGGGAGGGATGTCCTACGAGCAGTACTTC.

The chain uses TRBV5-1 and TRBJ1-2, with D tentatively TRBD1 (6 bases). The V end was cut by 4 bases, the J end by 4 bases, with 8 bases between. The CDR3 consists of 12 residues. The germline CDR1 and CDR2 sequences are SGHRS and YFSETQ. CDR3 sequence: CASSPDSYGYTF. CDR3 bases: TGCGCCAGCAGCCCGGACAGCTATGGCTACACCTTC.

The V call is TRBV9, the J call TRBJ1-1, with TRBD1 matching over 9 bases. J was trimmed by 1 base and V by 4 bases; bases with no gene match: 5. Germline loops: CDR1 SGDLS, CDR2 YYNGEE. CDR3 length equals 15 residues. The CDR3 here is CASSTGGVRNTEAFF. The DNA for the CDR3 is TGTGCCAGCAGCACAGGGGGCGTAAGGAACACTGAAGCTTTCTTT.

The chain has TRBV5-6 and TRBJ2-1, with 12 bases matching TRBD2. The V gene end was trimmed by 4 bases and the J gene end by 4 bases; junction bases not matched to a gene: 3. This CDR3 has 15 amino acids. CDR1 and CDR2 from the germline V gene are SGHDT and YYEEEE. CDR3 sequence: CASSPGTSGYNEQFF. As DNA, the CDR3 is TGTGCCAGCAGCCCGGGGACTAGCGGGTACAATGAGCAGTTCTTC.

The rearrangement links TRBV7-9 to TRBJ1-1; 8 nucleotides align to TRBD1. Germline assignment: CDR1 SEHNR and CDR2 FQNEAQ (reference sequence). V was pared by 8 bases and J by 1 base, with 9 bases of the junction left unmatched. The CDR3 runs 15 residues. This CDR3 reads CASLWTGSRNTEAFF. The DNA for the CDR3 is TGTGCCAGCCTATGGACAGGGTCTCGGAACACTGAAGCTTTCTTT. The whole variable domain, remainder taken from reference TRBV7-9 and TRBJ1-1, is DTGVSQNPRHKITKRGQNVTFRCDPISEHNRLYWYRQTLGQGPEFLTYFQNEAQLEKSRLLSDRFSAERPKGSFSTLEIQRTEQGDSAMYLCASLWTGSRNTEAFFGQGTRLTVV.